The entry below describes one TCR beta chain. The sample belongs to a study of blood T cell repertoires in COVID-19. Per the original methods: Using reference gene primer amplification, nucleated cell counts were estimated. Assay: immunoSEQ multiplex PCR; the TCRdb copy retains only in-frame clones and omits some. Clone size and V and J calls were adopted from that table, with D and trimming inferred from the DNA. The sample has about 160,000 clones, around 85% seen once. Participants had their cohort set by participant-reported clinical history. Germline CDR1 and CDR2: SGDLS and YYNGEE. Trimming stripped 6 bases from V and 4 bases from J, with 17 bases between. There are 14 residues in the CDR3.

This TCR was sampled from a middle-aged woman with acute COVID-19. The V gene is TRBV9, the J gene TRBJ2-7; possibly TRBD2 for D (7 bases). What was sequenced was PBMCs or T cells enriched from blood (not recorded which). As DNA, the CDR3 is TGTGCCAGCAACCGAGGGGGGGCGCAGTACGAGCAGTACTTC. Protein: CASNRGGAQYEQYF.